This T cell receptor (beta chain) was recorded in a study of cytomegalovirus exposure and HLA in healthy donors. The study ran its PCR with 60 Vbeta and 13 Jbeta primers. Only in-frame clones appear in the TCRdb table, and some are missing; sequencing was by immunoSEQ multiplex PCR. The table has approximately 150,000 clones, over 70% seen once; the top ten hold roughly 9%. The material sequenced was PBMCs. The clonotype originates from a man younger than 35 in good health and CMV-seropositive.

CDR3 sequence: CASSYHRDRGRYEQYF. DNA for the CDR3: TGTGCCAGCAGTTACCATCGGGACAGGGGGCGGTACGAGCAGTACTTC. The chain combines TRBV6-5 with TRBJ2-7, with 12 bases that match TRBD1. The CDR3 totals 16 residues. The V gene's germline CDR1 is MNHEY and CDR2 SVGAGI. V lost 2 bases, J lost 4 bases, and 6 bases stayed unmatched.